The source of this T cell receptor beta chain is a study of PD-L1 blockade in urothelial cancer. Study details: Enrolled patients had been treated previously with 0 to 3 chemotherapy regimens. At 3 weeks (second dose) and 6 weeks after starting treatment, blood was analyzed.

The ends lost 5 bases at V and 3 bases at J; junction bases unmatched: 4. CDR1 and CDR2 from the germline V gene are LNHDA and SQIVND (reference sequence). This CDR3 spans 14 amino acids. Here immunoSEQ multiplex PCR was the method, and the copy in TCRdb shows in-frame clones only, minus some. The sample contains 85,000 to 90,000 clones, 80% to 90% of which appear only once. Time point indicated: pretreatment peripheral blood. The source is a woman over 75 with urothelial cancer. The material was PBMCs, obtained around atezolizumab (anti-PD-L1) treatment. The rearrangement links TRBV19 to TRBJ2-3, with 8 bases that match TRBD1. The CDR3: CASSRRTGTDTQYF. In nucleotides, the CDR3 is TGTGCCAGTAGTCGACGGACAGGGACAGATACGCAGTATTTT.